The 3 T cell receptor beta chains below come from one sample, sequenced in a study of quantifying T cell responses using KT2 cells. Study context: cDNA was made from DNase-treated RNA using alpha and beta constant primers.

The cDNA 3' end received a ligated oligonucleotide with a UMI. First-round PCR used about 4 cycles and beta primers RC1.1 and RC1.2 covering TRBC1 and TRBC2. TCRdb reanalysed the UMI-ligation and nested PCR reads using MiXCR and keeps one entry per CDR3 protein. This table has about 30,000 distinct CDR3 sequences, more than 7% appearing once. The sample taken for sequencing was PBMCs spiked with cells of the T cell clone KT2. The receptors come from a human donor.

In its sample, this clonotype was seen many times. The genes are TRBV11-2 and TRBJ2-3; D gene uncertain. The CDR3 spans 12 residues. Germline assignment: CDR1 SGHAT and CDR2 FQNNGV. The V gene lost 5 bases and the J gene lost 5 bases, with 8 bases spanning the gap. CDR3 DNA sequence: TGTGCCAGCAGCCGGTCTTTAGATACGCAGTATTTT. This codes for CASSRSLDTQYF. Looking up the rest from reference TRBV11-2 and TRBJ2-3 gives the full variable domain: EAGVAQSPRYKIIEKRQSVAFWCNPISGHATLYWYQQILGQGPKLLIQFQNNGVVDDSQLPKDRFSAERLKGVDSTLKIQPAKLEDSAVYLCASSRSLDTQYFGPGTRLTVL.

This chain connects TRBV7-3 to TRBJ2-7; 9 bases are shared with TRBD2. The V segment lost 5 bases and the J segment 3 bases; nucleotides outside the gene matches: 8. Germline V CDR1 and CDR2: SGHTA, FQGTGA. The CDR3 length is 15 residues. CDR3 sequence (DNA): TGTGCCAGCAGCCTAGGGGGGACTAGCAACTACGAGCAGTACTTC. This gives the protein CASSLGGTSNYEQYF. Together with reference TRBV7-3 and TRBJ2-7, the CDR3 gives the full variable domain: GAGVSQTPSNKVTEKGKYVELRCDPISGHTALYWYRQSLGQGPEFLIYFQGTGAADDSGLPNDRFFAVRPEGSVSTLKIQRTERGDSAVYLCASSLGGTSNYEQYFGPGTRLTVT.

This clonotype has a count of ten or more. The chain uses TRBV6-1 and TRBJ1-2, with D possibly being TRBD1 (6 bases). Germline lookup yields CDR1 MNHNS and CDR2 SASEGT. V lost 1 base and J 4 bases, leaving 13 bases between the germline ends. The CDR3 consists of 15 residues. This CDR3 reads CASSEDPGAGYGYTF. In DNA form, the CDR3 reads TGTGCCAGCAGTGAAGATCCAGGGGCGGGCTATGGCTACACCTTC.